The 27 T cell receptor beta chains in this list originate from one sample, sequenced in a study of blood T cell repertoires in COVID-19. Repertoires were generated with immunoSEQ multiplex PCR, while TCRdb's copy carries only in-frame clones and drops some. Of about 120,000 clones listed, around 89% are singletons. Sequencing used peripheral blood. All receptors come from a man in his fifties with acute or convalescent COVID-19.

This chain links TRBV7-6 with TRBJ1-2, with 9 bases that match TRBD1. The V segment lost 4 bases and the J segment 3 bases; nucleotides outside the gene matches: 6. This CDR3 contains 15 residues. The germline CDR1 and CDR2 sequences are SGHVS and FNYEAQ. The CDR3, as DNA: TGTGCCAGCAGCTCGTTTGACAGGGGGGACTATGGCTACACCTTC. It specifies CASSSFDRGDYGYTF.

The chain joins TRBV7-9 to TRBJ2-1; the match to TRBD2 covers 7 bases. Germline CDR1 is SEHNR and CDR2 is FQNEAQ (reference sequence). CDR3 length: 18 residues. The V and J ends lost 5 bases and 0 bases, in that order; junction bases with no gene match: 13. DNA of the CDR3: TGTGCCAGCAGCCAAGGGGCCTTGCGGGAGTACTCCTACAATGAGCAGTTCTTC. This encodes CASSQGALREYSYNEQFF.

The chain links TRBV7-9 to TRBJ1-2; TRBD1 matches at 10 bases. Germline CDR1 reads SEHNR; CDR2 reads FQNEAQ (reference sequence). The CDR3 is 12 amino acids. Losses at the gene ends were 5 bases for V and 9 bases for J; bases not matched to a gene: 3. CDR3 DNA: TGTGCCAGCAGCGGACAGGGGGTTAGCTACACCTTC. Its translation: CASSGQGVSYTF.

This clone has only one observation. The chain has TRBV13 and TRBJ1-6; 9 nucleotides align to TRBD1. CDR3 length: 15 residues. Germline lookup yields CDR1 PRHDT and CDR2 FYEKMQ (reference sequence). The V segment lost 5 bases and the J segment 7 bases; nucleotides outside the gene matches: 6. The chain's CDR3 is CASSVTGGVNSPLHF. In DNA, the CDR3 is TGTGCCAGCAGCGTCACAGGGGGCGTCAATTCACCCCTCCACTTT.

The V gene is TRBV5-1, the J gene TRBJ1-2; 9 bases match TRBD1. The CDR3 runs 16 residues. After removal of 3 bases from V and 2 bases from J, the junction contained 8 bases not matched to a gene. Germline lookup yields CDR1 SGHRS and CDR2 YFSETQ. CDR3 DNA: TGCGCCAGCAGCTGGGGGGACAGGGTAGCAAACTATGGCTACACCTTC. It yields the protein CASSWGDRVANYGYTF.

This chain uses TRBV4-2 with TRBJ1-2, with 11 nucleotides matching TRBD1. Losses at the gene ends were 5 bases for V and 4 bases for J; bases not matched to a gene: 6. Germline V gene data show CDR1 as LGHNA and CDR2 as YNFKEQ. The CDR3 extends over 15 amino acids. CDR3 protein: CASSYPGQGVYGYTF. The CDR3 DNA sequence: TGTGCCAGCAGCTACCCGGGACAGGGGGTCTATGGCTACACCTTC.

This clone was found a few times. Written as DNA, the CDR3 is TGTGCCAGCAGAGCCGGGACAAGCATGCAGTACTTC. Amino acids: CASRAGTSMQYF. The chain recombines TRBV12-3 or TRBV12-4 with TRBJ2-7, with D possibly being TRBD1 (6 bases). Trimming removed 6 bases from V and 9 bases from J, with 15 bases in between. This CDR3 has 12 residues.

This chain connects TRBV28 to TRBJ2-1; TRBD2 agrees at 10 bases. The V gene's germline CDR1 is MDHEN and CDR2 SYDVKM. This CDR3 has 13 residues. The V segment lost 9 bases and the J segment 4 bases; nucleotides outside the gene matches: 3. CDR3 region: CASLTSGYNEQFF. The CDR3 DNA reads TGTGCCAGTCTGACTAGCGGGTACAATGAGCAGTTCTTC.

The chain employs TRBV2 and TRBJ1-3; the D is unclear. Germline V gene data show CDR1 as SNHLY and CDR2 as FYNNEI. The germline V and J ends were trimmed by 3 bases and 4 bases, with 4 bases remaining between them. The CDR3 has 12 amino acids. CDR3 region: CASSDEGNTIYF. In nucleotides, the CDR3 is TGTGCCAGCAGTGATGAGGGAAACACCATATATTTT.

This clone showed up just once. V and J are TRBV12-5 and TRBJ1-1; no clear D. CDR3 length: 16 residues. Germline loops: CDR1 LGHNT, CDR2 FRNRAP. The V gene lost 2 bases and the J gene lost 4 bases, with 17 bases spanning the gap. This CDR3 reads CASGLSAGSGPTEAFF. The CDR3 bases are TGTGCTAGTGGTTTGTCCGCGGGGTCCGGGCCCACTGAAGCTTTCTTT.

The rearrangement uses TRBV5-5 and TRBJ2-5, with D possibly TRBD2 on 5 matching bases. V was pared by 2 bases and J by 5 bases, with 10 bases between. The length of the CDR3 is 13 residues. The germline gives CDR1 SGHKS, CDR2 YYEKEE (reference sequence). As DNA, the CDR3 is TGTGCCAGCAGCTTTTCCGGGGAGGAGACCCAGTACTTC. This translates into CASSFSGEETQYF.

J is TRBJ1-1 and V is TRBV6-5; possible D gene TRBD1, 5 bases. Germline CDR1 and CDR2: MNHEY and SVGAGI. Trimming shortened V by 6 bases and J by 6 bases, and 17 bases separated the two germline ends. The CDR3 has 14 residues. The CDR3 sequence: CASRPGLIVPEAFF. The CDR3 DNA is TGTGCCAGCAGGCCGGGACTCATTGTCCCTGAAGCTTTCTTT.

The rearrangement links TRBV19 to TRBJ2-2, with D possibly being TRBD2 (5 bases). The V and J ends lost 1 base and 7 bases respectively, with 13 bases between them. This CDR3 comprises 15 residues. CDR1 and CDR2 from the germline V gene are LNHDA and SQIVND (reference sequence). The CDR3: CASSIVRLAGGELFF. DNA for the CDR3: TGTGCCAGTAGTATAGTAAGGCTAGCCGGCGGGGAGCTGTTTTTT.

This clone was observed a few times. V usage is TRBV28 and J usage is TRBJ1-2; D call uncertain. V lost 4 bases and J lost 3, with 15 bases in between. The CDR3 is 15 amino acids. Germline values: CDR1 MDHEN, CDR2 SYDVKM. The CDR3 coding sequence is TGTGCCAGCAGTTCTTTACCCCAGAGCGACTATGGCTACACCTTC. Translating it yields CASSSLPQSDYGYTF.

This clone was seen just once. V and J are TRBV18 and TRBJ1-2; D call uncertain. CDR1 is KGHSH, CDR2 LQKENI, per germline. Trimming removed 6 bases from V and 6 bases from J, with 11 bases in between. The CDR3 loop spans 12 amino acids. This CDR3 reads CASSDPGDGYTF. The CDR3 bases are TGTGCCAGCTCCGATCCCGGAGATGGCTACACCTTC. Full variable domain (rest looked up from reference TRBV18 and TRBJ1-2): NAGVMQNPRHLVRRRGQEARLRCSPMKGHSHVYWYRQLPEEGLKFMVYLQKENIIDESGMPKERFSAEFPKEGPSILRIQQVVRGDSAAYFCASSDPGDGYTFGSGTRLTVV.

The chain has TRBV9 and TRBJ1-2, with D maybe TRBD1 (6 bases). CDR3 size: 15 residues. Germline V lookup: CDR1 SGDLS, CDR2 YYNGEE. The V end lost 0 bases, the J end lost 2 bases, and 11 bases lay between the germline ends. CDR3 loop: CASSVEGGPNYGYTF. The CDR3 bases are TGTGCCAGCAGCGTAGAGGGGGGGCCCAACTATGGCTACACCTTC.

This clone occurred once. The chain has TRBV5-1 and TRBJ1-1; 7 nucleotides line up with TRBD1. CDR3 length equals 14 residues. Trimming took 7 bases from V and 4 from J; bases not matched to a gene: 10. Germline V gives CDR1 SGHRS, CDR2 YFSETQ. The CDR3 reads CASSTGARGTEAFF. The CDR3 DNA is TGCGCCAGCTCTACAGGGGCACGGGGCACTGAAGCTTTCTTT. Complete variable domain (other parts from reference TRBV5-1 and TRBJ1-1): KAGVTQTPRYLIKTRGQQVTLSCSPISGHRSVSWYQQTPGQGLQFLFEYFSETQRNKGNFPGRFSGRQFSNSRSEMNVSTLELGDSALYLCASSTGARGTEAFFGQGTRLTVV.

The chain joins TRBV2 to TRBJ1-1; no clear D. V lost 8 bases and J 3 bases, leaving 13 bases between the germline ends. Germline CDR1 is SNHLY and CDR2 is FYNNEI. This CDR3 has 13 residues. In DNA, the CDR3 is TGTGCCAGCCAGTTAATCGGGGACACTGAAGCTTTCTTT. Translated: CASQLIGDTEAFF.

This chain links TRBV6-5 with TRBJ2-1; D might be TRBD1 (5 bases). The CDR3 covers 12 residues. V was cut by 1 base and J by 11 bases, with 9 bases left in between. Germline V gene lookup returns CDR1 MNHEY and CDR2 SVGAGI. The CDR3 sequence: CASSYFGAQQFF. CDR3 coding DNA: TGTGCCAGCAGTTACTTTGGGGCGCAGCAGTTCTTC.

The chain couples TRBV18 to TRBJ2-1, with D maybe TRBD2 (5 bases). There are 13 residues in the CDR3. Germline assignment: CDR1 KGHSH and CDR2 LQKENI. V was trimmed by 8 bases and J by 13 bases, leaving 21 bases between them. CDR3 nucleotide sequence: TGTGCCAGCAGCGCAGGAGGCGAGACATTCCAGTTCTTC. It translates to CASSAGGETFQFF.

The V and J genes are TRBV10-3 and TRBJ2-7; 7 nucleotides match TRBD1. This CDR3 is 13 amino acids long. The junction had 5 bases not matched to a gene; V was cut back by 9 bases and J by 0 bases. The germline V gene encodes CDR1 ENHRY and CDR2 SYGVKD. CDR3 in amino acids: CAITRDSSYEQYF. CDR3 DNA sequence: TGTGCCATAACAAGGGACAGCTCCTACGAGCAGTACTTC.

The chain couples TRBV14 to TRBJ1-1; D possibly corresponds to TRBD1 (5 bases). Trimming took off 3 bases at V and 0 bases at J, with 11 bases between the two ends. Per germline, CDR1 SGHDN and CDR2 FVKESK. The CDR3 is made up of 15 amino acids. The CDR3 loop reads CASSHRQNLNTEAFF. The CDR3 coding sequence is TGTGCCAGCAGCCACCGACAGAACTTGAACACTGAAGCTTTCTTT.

CDR3 sequence reads: CASTQRQTSSYNSPLHF. The CDR3 DNA reads TGTGCCAGCACCCAGCGCCAAACGAGCTCCTATAATTCACCCCTCCACTTT. This chain links TRBV5-6 with TRBJ1-6; D gene unclear. The CDR3 has 17 amino acids. Germline lookup yields CDR1 SGHDT and CDR2 YYEEEE. V was clipped by 6 bases and J by 0 bases, with 16 bases between them.

The genes are TRBV4-2 and TRBJ2-5; D uncertain. Germline CDR1 LGHNA, CDR2 YNFKEQ. The ends were cut back, 3 bases at V and 3 bases at J, with 8 bases in the middle. The CDR3 has 13 residues. The CDR3, as DNA: TGTGCCAGCAGCCAGAGCGTCGAAGAGACCCAGTACTTC. It encodes CASSQSVEETQYF.

CDR3 nucleotides: TGTGCCAGCAGCGTAGAACTAGCCTACTACAATGAGCAGTTCTTC. It is translated as CASSVELAYYNEQFF. The chain joins TRBV9 to TRBJ2-1; TRBD2 might be the D (6 bases). Per the germline V gene, CDR1 is SGDLS and CDR2 is YYNGEE. The CDR3 covers 15 residues. Trimming pared 0 bases from V and 3 bases from J, leaving 10 bases between. Together with reference TRBV9 and TRBJ2-1, the CDR3 gives the full variable domain: DSGVTQTPKHLITATGQRVTLRCSPRSGDLSVYWYQQSLDQGLQFLIQYYNGEERAKGNILERFSAQQFPDLHSELNLSSLELGDSALYFCASSVELAYYNEQFFGPGTRLTVL.

This chain links TRBV9 with TRBJ2-5; TRBD2 aligns across 7 bases. There are 16 residues in the CDR3. Germline V gene data show CDR1 as SGDLS and CDR2 as YYNGEE. V dropped 0 bases and J dropped 4; count of bases not matched to a gene: 9. CDR3 nucleotide sequence: TGTGCCAGCAGCGTAGAAGCGGGGCTATCCCGAGAGACCCAGTACTTC. Its protein is CASSVEAGLSRETQYF.

The chain has TRBV3-1 (or the pseudogene TRBV3-2) and TRBJ1-1, with D possibly TRBD1 on 6 matching bases. With 4 bases removed from V and 3 bases from J, the gap between germline ends came to 12 bases. CDR3 length: 14 residues. The germline gives CDR1 LGHDT, CDR2 YNNKEL (reference sequence). The CDR3 spells CASSLQGWYTEAFF. CDR3 nucleotides: TGTGCCAGCAGCCTTCAGGGGTGGTACACTGAAGCTTTCTTT.